What follows describes a single T cell receptor beta chain. Its specificity is not known. The CDR3 sequence is 12 residues long. Trimming removed 2 bases at V and 11 bases at J, with 12 bases between. CDR1 is SNHLY and CDR2 is FYNNEI in the germline V gene. The sample comes from a study of T cell responses to AZD1222 COVID-19 vaccine. Study-level points and caveats: The study found vaccine-associated CD4 TCRs spanning spike, dominant at 160-218 and 743-854. Nearly half of spike-specific TCRs reportedly target unmutated variant regions.

The assay was immunoSEQ multiplex PCR, and TCRdb's table has in-frame clones only and misses some. In the table there are approximately 100,000 clones, less than 95% of which are singletons. The sequence was obtained from an adult who received the AZD1222 COVID-19 vaccine. The sample here was peripheral blood, taken 28 days after the second AZD1222 dose. The rearrangement uses TRBV2 and TRBJ1-1; TRBD1 is a possible D gene (5 bases). CDR3 in amino acids: CASSESTVMAFF. The CDR3, as DNA: TGTGCCAGCAGTGAATCGACAGTGATGGCTTTCTTT.